The 25 T cell receptor beta chains reported below all come from one sample, sequenced in a study of blood T cell repertoires in COVID-19. Only in-frame clones appear in the TCRdb table, and some are missing; sequencing was by immunoSEQ multiplex PCR. The sample yields roughly 150,000 clones, about 80% seen once. Sequenced input: peripheral blood. These receptors were taken from a woman older than 75 with acute or convalescent COVID-19.

The chain is built from TRBV11-2 and TRBJ2-5; maybe TRBD2 (5 bases). V was shortened by 5 bases and J by 4 bases, with 14 bases between the two germline ends. The CDR3 runs to 14 residues. Germline CDR1 and CDR2: SGHAT and FQNNGV. CDR3 sequence (DNA): TGTGCCAGCAGCACGAGGGCTAGCCGAGAGACCCAGTACTTC. Amino acids: CASSTRASRETQYF.

The chain combines TRBV10-2 with TRBJ1-6; 10 bases are a match to TRBD1. The CDR3 length is 16 residues. Trimming cost V 2 bases and J 7 bases; bases outside gene matches: 5. From germline, CDR1 is WSHSY and CDR2 SAAADI. CDR3 amino acids: CASSERQGAGNSPLHF. CDR3 DNA sequence: TGCGCCAGCAGTGAGCGACAGGGGGCCGGGAATTCACCCCTCCACTTT.

This clone occurred once. As DNA, the CDR3 is TGTGCCAGCTCAGCGAGACAGGACCAGCCCCAGCATTTT. Encoded protein: CASSARQDQPQHF. This chain connects TRBV18 to TRBJ1-5, with D maybe TRBD1 (6 bases). Trimming took 5 bases from V and 7 from J, leaving 12 bases between them. Germline V gene sequence: CDR1 KGHSH, CDR2 LQKENI. CDR3 length: 13 residues.

V usage is TRBV4-3 and J usage is TRBJ2-7, with D perhaps matching TRBD2 (7 bases). The germline gives CDR1 LGHNA, CDR2 YSLEER. The CDR3 consists of 14 residues. The V end lost 3 bases, the J end lost 4 bases, and 13 bases lay between the germline ends. The CDR3 nucleotides are TGCGCCAGCAGCCAGGTGGGAGGGGGATACGAGCAGTACTTC. Translating gives CASSQVGGGYEQYF.

The V call is TRBV7-6, the J call TRBJ2-5; weak D call: TRBD1 (6 bases). The CDR3 has 19 amino acids. Germline CDR1 and CDR2: SGHVS and FNYEAQ. V was trimmed by 0 bases and J by 1 base, leaving 21 bases between them. CDR3 region: CASSLAWPGGGLGQETQYF. CDR3 sequence (DNA): TGTGCCAGCAGCTTAGCGTGGCCTGGGGGCGGTCTGGGCCAAGAGACCCAGTACTTC.

The chain recombines TRBV6-2 or TRBV6-3 with TRBJ2-3; the match to TRBD2 covers 8 bases. Losses at the gene ends were 0 bases for V and 6 bases for J; bases not matched to a gene: 11. CDR1 and CDR2 (germline): MNHEY, SVGEGT. The CDR3 contains 17 residues. CDR3 bases: TGTGCCAGCAGTTACTCTGGCGGGGGGACCCCTCGCGATACGCAGTATTTT. This translates into CASSYSGGGTPRDTQYF.

The chain uses TRBV4-3 and TRBJ1-1; D unresolved. The CDR3 sequence is 15 residues long. CDR1 and CDR2 (germline): LGHNA, YSLEER. V was shortened by 1 base and J by 5 bases, with 14 bases between the two germline ends. CDR3 loop: CASSQAARVLTEAFF. Written as DNA, the CDR3 is TGCGCCAGCAGCCAAGCGGCCCGGGTTCTGACTGAAGCTTTCTTT.

CDR3 loop: CASSYERAGEQFF. The CDR3 bases are TGTGCCAGCAGCTACGAGCGAGCGGGTGAGCAGTTCTTC. The rearrangement uses TRBV5-4 and TRBJ2-1; TRBD2 is a possible D gene (6 bases). Germline V gives CDR1 SGHNT, CDR2 YYREEE (reference sequence). Trimming pared 3 bases from V and 9 bases from J, leaving 13 bases between. The CDR3 spans 13 residues.

This clone has only a few counts. The rearrangement joins TRBV27 to TRBJ2-7; D gene unclear. The CDR3 length is 15 residues. Germline CDR1 and CDR2: MNHEY and SMNVEV (reference sequence). Between the trimmed V and J ends, which lost 6 bases and 7 bases, there was a span of 22 bases. CDR3 in amino acids: CASSPLPASPLEQYF. The CDR3 region has the DNA TGTGCCAGCAGCCCTCTTCCTGCGAGTCCCCTGGAGCAGTACTTC.

The rearrangement links TRBV7-9 to TRBJ2-1, with TRBD2 as a possible D gene (6 bases). Germline V gene lookup returns CDR1 SEHNR and CDR2 FQNEAQ (reference sequence). This CDR3 spans 17 amino acids. V was shortened by 1 base and J by 3 bases, with 16 bases between the two germline ends. This chain's CDR3 is CASSLVRGSIFYNEQFF. The CDR3 DNA is TGTGCCAGCAGCTTAGTTCGGGGGTCTATCTTCTACAATGAGCAGTTCTTC.

The chain links TRBV3-1 (or the pseudogene TRBV3-2) to TRBJ2-5; 9 positions match TRBD2. With 4 bases clipped from V and 7 bases from J, the junction kept 4 bases outside the gene matches. Germline assignment: CDR1 LGHDT and CDR2 YNNKEL (reference sequence). The CDR3 is made up of 13 amino acids. CDR3 coding DNA: TGTGCCAGCAGCCGTACTAGCGGGCGGACCCAGTACTTC. This translates into CASSRTSGRTQYF.

This clone occurred once. The chain is built from TRBV5-4 and TRBJ2-1, with 9 bases fitting TRBD2. CDR1 and CDR2 from the germline V gene are SGHNT and YYREEE (reference sequence). Trimming at V came to 1 base and at J to 10 bases, leaving 3 bases not matched to a gene. The CDR3 contains 13 residues. The CDR3 DNA sequence: TGTGCCAGCAGCTTGCCAACTAGCGGGGAGCAGTTCTTC. This gives the protein CASSLPTSGEQFF.

The chain is built from TRBV7-6 and TRBJ1-4; TRBD1 matches at 9 bases. This CDR3 has 15 residues. Germline assignment: CDR1 SGHVS and CDR2 FNYEAQ. The ends lost 5 bases at V and 5 bases at J; junction bases unmatched: 6. The CDR3: CASSPQGAGNEKLFF. The CDR3 region has the DNA TGTGCCAGCAGCCCACAGGGGGCTGGGAATGAAAAACTGTTTTTT.

V gene TRBV27 combines with J gene TRBJ1-4, with D hard to call. CDR3 length: 16 residues. CDR1 MNHEY and CDR2 SMNVEV come from the germline V gene (reference sequence). Trimming shortened V by 6 bases and J by 6 bases, and 20 bases separated the two germline ends. CDR3 coding DNA: TGTGCCAGCAGCTCAGAGGGTTTAGCGTCGGATGAAAAACTGTTTTTT. The encoded protein is CASSSEGLASDEKLFF.

This chain joins TRBV29-1 and TRBJ1-1; perhaps TRBD1 as D (5 bases). The CDR3 is 12 amino acids. CDR1 is SQVTM, CDR2 ANQGSEA, per germline. V was shortened by 7 bases and J by 6 bases, with 15 bases between the two germline ends. The CDR3 here is CSALTATAEAFF. Written as DNA, the CDR3 is TGCAGCGCTCTGACAGCAACCGCTGAAGCTTTCTTT.

This clone was found a few times. This rearrangement joins TRBV19 to TRBJ1-2; unclear D gene. V was pared by 3 bases and J by 7 bases, with 12 bases between. The CDR3 has 13 residues. Germline V CDR1 and CDR2: LNHDA, SQIVND (reference sequence). Here the CDR3 DNA reads TGTGCCAGTAGTATGACCGGGAACGGTGGCTACACCTTC. Its translation: CASSMTGNGGYTF.

This clone was counted a few times. This chain links TRBV6-1 with TRBJ1-3, with a weak D call TRBD1 (6 bases). Germline-derived CDR1 and CDR2 are MNHNS and SASEGT. Trimming shortened V by 4 bases and J by 0 bases, and 13 bases separated the two germline ends. CDR3 length equals 16 residues. CDR3 amino acids: CASSVGTFSSGNTIYF. In DNA, the CDR3 is TGTGCCAGCAGTGTTGGGACATTCAGCTCTGGAAACACCATATATTTT.

The chain joins TRBV7-2 to TRBJ2-5; TRBD2 agrees at 11 bases. Germline assignment: CDR1 SGHTA and CDR2 FQGNSA. The trim removed 1 base at V and 5 bases at J, leaving 6 bases unmatched. The CDR3 sequence is 16 residues long. The CDR3 is CASSLDSSGGAETQYF. CDR3 coding DNA: TGTGCCAGCAGCTTAGATAGTAGCGGGGGGGCTGAGACCCAGTACTTC.

J is TRBJ1-4 and V is TRBV5-6; 10 nucleotides line up with TRBD1. Germline CDR1 reads SGHDT; CDR2 reads YYEEEE. V gave up 4 bases and J gave up 5 bases; unmatched junction bases: 2. The CDR3 length is 14 residues. CDR3 DNA: TGTGCCAGCAGCCAGACAGGGGGCAATGAAAAACTGTTTTTT. Amino acids: CASSQTGGNEKLFF. The variable domain in full, completed from reference TRBV5-6 and TRBJ1-4, reads DAGVTQSPTHLIKTRGQQVTLRCSPKSGHDTVSWYQQALGQGPQFIFQYYEEEERQRGNFPDRFSGHQFPNYSSELNVNALLLGDSALYLCASSQTGGNEKLFFGSGTQLSVL.

V and J are TRBV6-6 and TRBJ1-3; D may be TRBD1 (5 bases). Germline-derived CDR1 and CDR2 are MNHNY and SVGAGI (reference sequence). Trimming removed 5 bases from V and 0 bases from J, with 17 bases in between. This CDR3 region has 17 residues. CDR3 residues: CASSPRRGSHSGNTIYF. The DNA of the CDR3 is TGTGCCAGCAGTCCACGTCGGGGGTCACACTCTGGAAACACCATATATTTT.

Points on this clone: This sample also contains other DNA sequences that code for the same CDR3. The chain couples TRBV15 to TRBJ2-1; 7 positions match TRBD2. V lost 0 bases, J lost 5 bases, and 1 base stayed unmatched. CDR1 and CDR2 (germline): LNHNV, YYDKDF (reference sequence). The CDR3 is made up of 14 amino acids. CDR3 bases: TGTGCCACCAGCAGAGACGGGGGGAACAATGAGCAGTTCTTC. Amino acid sequence: CATSRDGGNNEQFF.

This clone was counted between two and nine times. The J gene is TRBJ1-2, the V gene TRBV29-1; a possible D gene is TRBD1 (5 bases). V was shortened by 4 bases and J by 6 bases, with 15 bases between the two germline ends. Germline assignment: CDR1 SQVTM and CDR2 ANQGSEA. The CDR3 is made up of 13 amino acids. The CDR3 bases are TGCAGCGTTGTGGGGGAGGGCTCCAATGGCTACACCTTC. Translating it yields CSVVGEGSNGYTF.

The chain uses TRBV18 and TRBJ2-1, with TRBD2 identical over 10 bases. CDR3 length equals 14 residues. J gave up 9 bases and V 1 base, and 3 bases lay outside the gene matches. CDR1 is KGHSH and CDR2 is LQKENI in the germline V gene. The CDR3 sequence: CASSPQQREGEQFF. Written as DNA, the CDR3 is TGTGCCAGCTCACCACAACAGCGGGAGGGTGAGCAGTTCTTC.

The chain links TRBV12-3 or TRBV12-4 to TRBJ1-1, with D uncertain. There are 13 residues in the CDR3. V dropped 2 bases and J dropped 1 base, with 5 bases sitting between them. CDR3 bases: TGTGCCAGCAGTTTACGACAGAACACTGAAGCTTTCTTT. It translates to CASSLRQNTEAFF.

The chain has TRBV6-6 and TRBJ1-4; 7 nucleotides align to TRBD1. Per the germline V gene, CDR1 is MNHNY and CDR2 is SVGAGI (reference sequence). CDR3 size: 14 residues. Trimming took 6 bases from V and 2 from J; bases not matched to a gene: 3. The CDR3 region has the DNA TGTGCCAGCAGGCCGGGACAGACTAATGAAAAACTGTTTTTT. It is translated as CASRPGQTNEKLFF.